Included here is one T cell receptor (beta chain) sequence, with context. This clonotype appeared a few times. Its antigen is still unknown. No clone much larger than this one lies a single base away; base qualities are absent. The CDR3 sequence holds 9 residues, the cysteine and phenylalanine included. The kept DNA is CDR3 alone, 27 bases in frame from the first base. CDR1 DFQATT and CDR2 SNEGSKA were looked up in the germline V gene (reference sequence). At the junction V is shortened by 8 bases and J by 10 bases, with 11 bases in between. Every donor was a healthy Caucasian. The twin cohort consisted of three pairs of female monozygotic twins, all aged roughly 18 to 29 years. The RNA used for TCR libraries was isolated from peripheral blood mononuclear cells. Libraries were prepared through 5' RACE. The data were produced on an Illumina HiSeq 2000. Template switching added a universal primer binding site, and the final cDNA carried a unique molecular identifier that allowed TCR cDNA molecules to be counted accurately. First-strand cDNA for TCR alpha and beta chains was synthesized from specific primers in the conserved constant-segment region. To control for contamination, each cDNA library was double barcoded with a SMART-Mk sample barcode plus Illumina barcodes. TruSeq adapter sequences and Illumina sample barcodes were added in two successive PCR steps. The TCR alpha and beta cDNA libraries were sequenced on the Illumina HiSeq platform using custom primers. Per the source publication's procedure: MiGEC processed the raw reads to extract unique molecular identifiers, while MiXCR was used to determine the CDR3 positions. For each individual, recombination models were inferred using an EM algorithm with the repgenHMM and IGoR tools. The analysis of shared clonotypes was done with the tcR package in R, with sharing normalized by the product of cloneset sizes. To study raw recombination free of thymic and clonal selection effects, out-of-frame nonproductive sequences were analyzed. TCRdb redid the processing of the public reads, applying fastp at Q25 and MiXCR, and retained in-frame beta chains. All rows with the same CDR3 protein become a single entry with the most common DNA and genes. TCRdb, rather than the study authors, made the V and J calls. This sample lists just under 650,000 distinct CDR3 sequences; 7.1% were detected once. The ten biggest clones cover about 1.6% of the sample.

This specimen belongs to a study of identical twins (dated by TCRdb to about 2016). In terms of the full investigation: TCR alpha and beta repertoires from monozygotic twins, unrelated adults of various ages and cord blood were deep-sequenced to test whether fetal clonotypes persist. To rule out contamination, replicate twin experiments were performed at different times with different library preparation protocols.

Study-level results and caveats: In beta out-of-frame sequences, excess twin sharing was weaker, because having fewer shared sequences lowered the signal-to-noise ratio. Recombination models systematically underestimated out-of-frame TCR alpha sharing in monozygotic twins but agreed with sharing between unrelated individuals. Invariant T cells such as MAIT and iNKT could partly confound zero-insertion analyses, although diverse VJ usage argued against such confounding for most clonotypes. Out-of-frame TCR alpha sequences shared between twins showed an excess of low generation-probability sequences compared with coincidental sharing between unrelated individuals. Abundant cord blood beta clonotypes carried fewer insertions; young adult naive repertoires showed a weaker similar trend, while memory repertoires showed none. Conclusions relied on cross-sectional statistical analysis, since the same donors could not be followed over many years.

The same sample was also studied in work on yellow fever vaccine responses in identical twins. The second paper further reports: According to the authors, the vaccine-induced T cell response in identical twins seemed to be partly convergent and partly specific to each individual. In the study, vaccine-responding T cell clones were precisely tracked in identical twins.

Source material: PBMCs. The chain links TRBV20-1 with TRBJ2-5; no D gene is confidently identified. This clonotype was sampled from a woman younger than 30 in good health. The encoded CDR3 is CSTYPDQYF. In nucleotide form, the sequence is TGCAGTACTTACCCGGACCAGTACTTC.